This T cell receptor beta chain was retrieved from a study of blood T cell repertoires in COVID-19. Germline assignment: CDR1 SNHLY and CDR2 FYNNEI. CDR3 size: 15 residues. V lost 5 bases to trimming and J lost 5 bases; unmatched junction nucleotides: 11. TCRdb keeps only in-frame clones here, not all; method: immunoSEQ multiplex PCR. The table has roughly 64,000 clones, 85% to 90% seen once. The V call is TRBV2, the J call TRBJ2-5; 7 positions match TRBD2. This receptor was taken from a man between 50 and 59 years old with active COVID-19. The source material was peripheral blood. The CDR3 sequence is CASSQSGTRAETQYF. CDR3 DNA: TGTGCCAGCAGTCAAAGCGGGACCCGCGCGGAGACCCAGTACTTC. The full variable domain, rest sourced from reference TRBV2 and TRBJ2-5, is EPEVTQTPSHQVTQMGQEVILRCVPISNHLYFYWYRQILGQKVEFLVSFYNNEISEKSEIFDDQFSVERPDGSNFTLKIRSTKLEDSAMYFCASSQSGTRAETQYFGPGTRLLVL.